This T cell receptor (beta chain) is from a study of technical replicates of blood from several donors (dated by TCRdb to the late 2010s). Regarding this clone: No cognate antigen has been identified for it. No base quality values were provided; no much bigger clone lies one nucleotide off.

The library was made by the immunoSEQ multiplex PCR assay. TCRdb provides this immuneACCESS table in a form limited to in-frame rearrangements. Some clones are lacking; in checked studies, under half of them reflect an unresolved V gene, and why the rest are absent is not known. Counted in this sample were under 75,000 clones; approximately 86% of them appeared once. The ten biggest clones cover approximately 5.4% of the sample. Based on the germline V gene, the CDR1 and CDR2 sequences are SGDLS and YYNGEE. From its cysteine to its phenylalanine, the CDR3 spans 14 amino acids. The DNA shown is the 42-base CDR3, in frame from base 1. Trimming costs V 3 bases and J 7 bases, and their ends lie 17 bases apart.

Sequencing input: PBMCs. Recombination connected TRBV9 to TRBJ2-7; the best D guess is TRBD2, with 5 bases matching. The clonotype originates from a human donor in good health. Some clones in this sample may be carry-over from other donors' samples. The CDR3 reads as follows: CASSGTGILGEQYF. The sequenced DNA: TGTGCCAGCAGCGGAACCGGGATCCTGGGGGAGCAGTACTTC. Reference TRBV9 and TRBJ2-7 proteins supply the regions before and after the CDR3; the full variable domain is: DSGVTQTPKHLITATGQRVTLRCSPRSGDLSVYWYQQSLDQGLQFLIQYYNGEERAKGNILERFSAQQFPDLHSELNLSSLELGDSALYFCASSGTGILGEQYFGPGTRLTVT.